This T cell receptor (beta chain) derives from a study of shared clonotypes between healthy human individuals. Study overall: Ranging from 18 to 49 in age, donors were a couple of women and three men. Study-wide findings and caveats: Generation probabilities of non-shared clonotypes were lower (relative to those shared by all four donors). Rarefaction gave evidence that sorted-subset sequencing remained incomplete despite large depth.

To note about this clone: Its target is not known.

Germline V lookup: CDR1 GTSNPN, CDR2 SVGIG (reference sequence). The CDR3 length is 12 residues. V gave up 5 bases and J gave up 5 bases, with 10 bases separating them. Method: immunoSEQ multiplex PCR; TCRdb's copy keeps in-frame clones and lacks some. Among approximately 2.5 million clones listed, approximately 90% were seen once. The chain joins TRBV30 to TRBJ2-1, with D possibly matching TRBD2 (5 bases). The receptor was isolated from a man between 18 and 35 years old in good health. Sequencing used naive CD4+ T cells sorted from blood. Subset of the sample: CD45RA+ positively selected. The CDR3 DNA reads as TGTGCCTGGTCCAGGCGGGACAATGAGCAGTTCTTC. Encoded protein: CAWSRRDNEQFF.